This TCR beta chain is from a study of blood T cell repertoires in COVID-19 (dated by TCRdb to 2020 to 2022). Describing the broader study: Samples from collaborators originated in the United States, Italy and Spain and spanned both the acute and convalescent phases of COVID-19. A de-identified subject ID, COVID-19 status, age in years and sex were almost always included in the sample metadata. Where HLA class I and class II types were available, the types were taken from metadata supplied by the sample provider, not from assay-based typing. The samples were drawn from two sources: the first 160 participants of the ongoing ImmuneRACE study, and 950 to 1,500 subjects contributed by 6 global collaborators. Subjects who had been exposed to COVID-19, were actively infected with it, or had recovered from it provided the deeply sampled blood TCRbeta repertoires that made up the dataset. The repertoires were released in a freely available public database intended as a resource for research on the immune response to SARS-CoV-2. The prospective study material was composed of cDNA or gDNA derived from T cells, B-cell-depleted T cells, or PBMCs.

The collaborating institutions used their own protocols to collect whole blood in K2EDTA tubes. For TCRbeta analysis, collaborators shipped samples in one of three forms: frozen whole blood, isolated PBMCs, or DNA extracted from either of those sample types. As concerns this clone: Its target antigen remains unknown. No base qualities exist here, and no much larger clone lies one base off it.

TCRbeta CDR3 regions were amplified from genomic DNA using the immunoSEQ Assay, a bias-controlled multiplex PCR. The original methods were these. Nucleated cell counts per sample were estimated from amplification of reference gene primers within the assay. Sequence reads were collapsed and filtered to measure the absolute abundance of every unique TCRbeta CDR3 rearrangement. Productive Simpson clonality was computed per sample as the square root of Simpson's diversity index over productive rearrangements. Held by TCRdb, this immuneACCESS table contains in-frame sequences only and omits some clones. Under half of the omission traces to an unresolved V gene where checked; the cause of the rest is unknown. The V and J calls and clone size are taken from that table; D and trimming were inferred from the DNA. Recorded for this sample are roughly 670,000 clones; over 80% of them occurred a single time. Roughly 0.26% of the sample rests with the top ten.

Counted from cysteine to phenylalanine, this CDR3 has 14 amino acids. The retained sequence is limited to the CDR3, 42 bases, with the frame set at the first base. For CDR1 and CDR2, the germline V gene lists SGHAT and FQNNGV. Trimming takes 5 bases off V and 2 bases off J; junction bases not matched to a gene: 5. What the research found in general, with its limitations: The amount of clinical and demographic metadata varied by source and participant and was provided uncurated.

The origin of this receptor is a woman aged 18-35 years with acute or convalescent COVID-19. The sample consisted of peripheral blood. The chain is made from TRBV11-2 and TRBJ1-1; the junction holds 7 bases that match TRBD1. The CDR3 has the sequence CASSLGQANTEAFF. The DNA is TGTGCCAGCAGCCTAGGACAGGCAAACACTGAAGCTTTCTTT.